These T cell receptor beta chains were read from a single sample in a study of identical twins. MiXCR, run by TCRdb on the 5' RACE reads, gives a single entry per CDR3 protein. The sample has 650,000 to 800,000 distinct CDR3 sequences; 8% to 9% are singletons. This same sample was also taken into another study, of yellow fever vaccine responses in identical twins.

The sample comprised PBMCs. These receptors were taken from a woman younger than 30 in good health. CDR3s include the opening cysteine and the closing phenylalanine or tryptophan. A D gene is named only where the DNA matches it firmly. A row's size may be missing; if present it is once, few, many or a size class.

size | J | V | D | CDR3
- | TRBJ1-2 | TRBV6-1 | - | CARGGEGSSYGYTF
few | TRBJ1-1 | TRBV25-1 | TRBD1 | CASSGTGVGGLTEAFF
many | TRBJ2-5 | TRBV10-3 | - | CAISNPGAGGETQYF
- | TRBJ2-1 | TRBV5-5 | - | CASSLKGLPSSYNEQFF
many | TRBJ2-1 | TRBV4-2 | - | CASSQDWRGRSLYNEQFF
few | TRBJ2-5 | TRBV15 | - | CATSRDYRSGNQETQYF
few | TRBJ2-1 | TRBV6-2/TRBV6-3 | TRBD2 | CASSYSTSYEQFF
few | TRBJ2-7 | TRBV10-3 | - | CAISEYRVQDEQYF
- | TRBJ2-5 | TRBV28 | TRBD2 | CASNPGGGGETQYF
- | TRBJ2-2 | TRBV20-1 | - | CSARIRGTNTGELFF
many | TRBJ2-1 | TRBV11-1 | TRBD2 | CASSKTFGLAGGHNEQFF
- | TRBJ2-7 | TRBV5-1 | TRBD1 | CASSSSSGTGGYEQYF
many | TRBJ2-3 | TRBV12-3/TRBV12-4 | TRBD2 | CASNSLAGGSTDTQYF
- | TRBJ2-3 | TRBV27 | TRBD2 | CASSSTSSGRASDTQYF
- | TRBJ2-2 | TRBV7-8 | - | CASSSSPVGSSNGELFF
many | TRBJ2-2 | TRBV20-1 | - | CSAGDILSTGELFF
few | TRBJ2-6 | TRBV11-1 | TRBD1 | CASSPTDRGLAGANVLTF
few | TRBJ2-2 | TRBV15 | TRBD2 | CATSSDVAGTGELFF
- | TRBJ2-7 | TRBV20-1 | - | CSGRGYPHTYEQYF
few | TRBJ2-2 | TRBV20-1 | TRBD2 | CSAPREDTTGELFF
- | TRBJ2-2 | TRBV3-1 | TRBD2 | CASSPLTSGTANTGELFF
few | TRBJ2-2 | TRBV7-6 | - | CASSLEADYTGELFF
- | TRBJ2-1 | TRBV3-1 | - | CASSPRGSSLNEQFF
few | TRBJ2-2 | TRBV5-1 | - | CASSLIPMESGELFF
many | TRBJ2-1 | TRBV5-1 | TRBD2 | CASSLSGTSRNNEQFF
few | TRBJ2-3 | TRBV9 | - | CASSVDGTDTQYF
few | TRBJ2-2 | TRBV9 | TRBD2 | CASSVAFGGGDTGELFF
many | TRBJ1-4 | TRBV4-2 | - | CASSHFIGDVEKLFF
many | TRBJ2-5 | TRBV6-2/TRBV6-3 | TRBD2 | CASSLRLADGETQYF
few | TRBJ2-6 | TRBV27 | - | CASSWDPGANVLTF
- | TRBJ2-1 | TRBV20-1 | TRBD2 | CSAIGLAANGDEQFF
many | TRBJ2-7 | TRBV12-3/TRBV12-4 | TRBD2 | CASSLEGLAGEQYF
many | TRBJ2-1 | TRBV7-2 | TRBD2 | CASSFRAGADYNEQFF
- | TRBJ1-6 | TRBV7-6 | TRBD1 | CASSLVGQGDSPLHF
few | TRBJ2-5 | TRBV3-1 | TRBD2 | CASSLGTSGRAETQYF
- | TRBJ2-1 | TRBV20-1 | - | CSASLTPGLEQFF
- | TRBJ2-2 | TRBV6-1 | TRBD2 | CASTQWGGVDTGELFF